This T cell receptor (beta chain) came from a study of T cell repertoires in cytomegalovirus infection. With regard to this clonotype: Its antigen is currently unknown.

TCRdb reprocessed the reads via MiXCR and lists one record per CDR3 protein. Here the sample spans about a million distinct CDR3 sequences, around a third being singletons. Per the germline V gene, CDR1 is SGHVS and CDR2 is FNYEAQ. V gave up 5 bases and J gave up 6 bases; unmatched junction bases: 9. The CDR3 is 14 amino acids. J is TRBJ1-2 and V is TRBV7-6, with 7 bases that match TRBD1. The clonotype comes from a human donor in good health (CMV status not recorded). Some clones in this sample may be carry-over from other donors' samples. The sample in question was cultured CD8+ T cells from PBMCs, obtained from culture after CMV antigen stimulation. The CDR3 bases are TGTGCCAGCAGCCCCGGGACAGCCGGGCATGGCTACACCTTC. It translates to CASSPGTAGHGYTF.